This T cell receptor (beta chain) was profiled in a study of siplizumab effects on memory and regulatory T cells. This CDR3 has 14 residues. The germline V gene has CDR1 SGHTA and CDR2 FQGTGA. V dropped 6 bases and J dropped 3; count of bases not matched to a gene: 2. Whole-study findings and limits: Naive T cells seemed more diverse than memory cells; they also seemed major alloresponse contributors. No functional test confirmed suppression by proliferating siplizumab-culture Tregs.

As for this clone: Its antigen is still unknown.

In each sample, some 9.6 x 10^4 TCR templates were assayed. Sequenced by immunoSEQ multiplex PCR; TCRdb stores in-frame clones only, minus some. The sample lists 70,000 to 95,000 clones; approximately 90% were seen once. The rearrangement links TRBV7-3 to TRBJ2-2; 9 bases are shared with TRBD2. The source is a human donor in good health. Sequencing was performed on CD4+ T cells sorted from blood. The CDR3 region is CASSSGSDTGELFF. CDR3 nucleotides: TGTGCCAGCAGTAGCGGGAGCGACACCGGGGAGCTGTTTTTT.